The sequence of this T cell receptor beta chain was determined in a study of control samples from healthy donors and cancer patients (dated by TCRdb to the early 2020s). The germline V gene specifies MDHEN as CDR1 and SYDVKM as CDR2. The CDR3 contains 15 residues, cysteine and phenylalanine counted. Only CDR3 DNA remains: 45 bases, in frame from the first base. V and J lose 4 bases and 1 base, and a span of 11 bases separates them. Library creation used the immunoSEQ multiplex PCR assay. Held by TCRdb, this immuneACCESS table contains in-frame sequences only and omits some clones. Under half of the omission traces to an unresolved V gene where checked; the cause of the rest is unknown. This sample gives about 170,000 clones in total; 93% of them show up just once. The ten largest clones add up to 4.1% of the sample. As for this clone: This receptor's antigen is unknown. Base-call qualities are not available, and no considerably larger clone is one nucleotide away.

The TCR comes from an older woman in good health. Sequenced sample: blood. This sequence uses TRBV28 and TRBJ1-3, with no D gene named confidently. The CDR3 is CASSSSGDSGNTIYF. The nucleotides read TGTGCCAGCAGTTCAAGCGGGGATTCTGGAAACACCATATATTTT.